Listed below are T cell receptor beta chains from one sample, sequenced in a study of T-cell memory formation after mild COVID-19. Via MiXCR, TCRdb re-called the 5' RACE reads, giving one row per CDR3 protein. In the table there are about 210,000 distinct CDR3 sequences, around 25% of which are singletons. Sequenced input: PBMCs or a T cell subset sorted from them (not recorded which). The receptors stem from an adult woman who had mild COVID-19 (a few samples of this study predate the infection). Cell type and time point are not known. The CDR3 runs from the conserved cysteine through the conserved F or W. D genes are given only for firm matches. Where a row states a size, it is once, few, many or the class of an expanded clone; other rows omit it.

>TRBV18|NA|TRBJ2-3|few
CASSPPVGGHDTQYF
TGTGCCAGCTCACCACCGGTCGGGGGGCATGATACGCAGTATTTT
>TRBV2|NA|TRBJ2-2|NA
CASSEMHTGELFF
TGTGCCAGCAGTGAGATGCACACCGGGGAGCTGTTTTTT
>TRBV3-1|TRBD2|TRBJ2-3|NA
CASSETSGGDTQYF
TGTGCCAGCAGCGAAACTAGCGGGGGGGATACGCAGTATTTT
>TRBV19|NA|TRBJ2-7|few
CASSGRGNYEQYF
TGTGCCAGTAGCGGGAGAGGGAATTACGAGCAGTACTTC
>TRBV10-3|NA|TRBJ2-1|NA
CAISESGGWQFF
TGTGCCATCAGTGAGTCCGGAGGGTGGCAGTTCTTC
>TRBV27|NA|TRBJ2-7|NA
CASSLRAGRYEQYF
TGTGCCAGCAGTTTACGGGCAGGGCGCTACGAGCAGTACTTC
>TRBV10-3|NA|TRBJ2-2|NA
CAISESAATGELFF
TGTGCCATCAGTGAGTCCGCAGCTACCGGGGAGCTGTTTTTT
>TRBV20-1|NA|TRBJ2-5|few
CSATARETQYF
TGCAGTGCTACGGCCAGAGAGACCCAGTACTTC
>TRBV12-3/TRBV12-4|NA|TRBJ1-5|NA
CASSWGTRALSNQPQHF
TGTGCCAGCAGTTGGGGCACGAGGGCCCTAAGCAATCAGCCCCAGCATTTT
>TRBV30|NA|TRBJ1-1|few
CAWSVGPEGNTEAFF
TGTGCCTGGAGTGTAGGCCCGGAGGGGAACACTGAAGCTTTCTTT
>TRBV5-1|NA|TRBJ2-7|NA
CASSSTNRVYEQYF
TGCGCCAGCAGCTCAACGAACAGGGTCTACGAGCAGTACTTC
>TRBV7-9|NA|TRBJ2-3|many
CASSLTRAEEDTQYF
TGTGCCAGCAGCTTAACGCGGGCCGAGGAAGATACGCAGTATTTT
>TRBV29-1|TRBD1|TRBJ2-7|few
CSVAQGYEQYF
TGCAGCGTTGCACAGGGGTACGAGCAGTACTTC
>TRBV12-3/TRBV12-4|TRBD2|TRBJ2-3|NA
CASKPGTSGTDTQYF
TGTGCCAGCAAACCCGGGACTAGCGGGACAGATACGCAGTATTTT
>TRBV29-1|NA|TRBJ2-1|once
CSAGDYNEQFF
TGCAGCGCCGGGGACTACAATGAGCAGTTCTTC
>TRBV6-6|TRBD2|TRBJ2-2|few
CASSPLLIAGGPWTGELFF
TGTGCCAGCAGTCCCCTGTTGATAGCGGGAGGGCCGTGGACCGGGGAGCTGTTTTTT
>TRBV12-3/TRBV12-4|NA|TRBJ1-2|few
CASNLPGAYGYTF
TGTGCCAGCAATCTCCCAGGGGCGTACGGCTACACCTTC
>TRBV29-1|NA|TRBJ1-4|NA
CSVLFGTAGEKLFF
TGCAGCGTTTTGTTTGGGACGGCGGGAGAAAAACTGTTTTTT
>TRBV4-1|NA|TRBJ2-3|many
CASSPPGRTDTQYF
TGCGCCAGCAGCCCACCGGGACGCACAGATACGCAGTATTTT
>TRBV30|NA|TRBJ1-4|few
CAWSVGVPTNEKLFF
TGTGCCTGGAGTGTTGGCGTCCCAACTAATGAAAAACTGTTTTTT
>TRBV20-1|TRBD1|TRBJ2-5|NA
CSAPGQGAWWTQYF
TGCAGTGCTCCTGGACAGGGGGCCTGGTGGACCCAGTACTTC
>TRBV27|TRBD1|TRBJ1-4|few
CASGGTASNEKLFF
TGTGCCAGCGGGGGGACAGCGAGTAATGAAAAACTGTTTTTT
>TRBV7-2|NA|TRBJ2-1|NA
CASSPARLEQFF
TGTGCCAGCAGCCCTGCTAGGCTTGAGCAGTTCTTC
>TRBV18|TRBD2|TRBJ2-1|NA
CASSQGTSGRDEQFF
TGTGCCAGCTCACAAGGGACTAGCGGGAGAGATGAGCAGTTCTTC
>TRBV6-5|NA|TRBJ1-2|few
CASSYGLAATSYGYTF
TGTGCCAGCAGTTACGGGTTGGCAGCAACTAGCTATGGCTACACCTTC
>TRBV5-1|TRBD2|TRBJ2-2|NA
CASSLVVAGVTGELFF
TGCGCCAGCAGCTTGGTAGTAGCGGGAGTGACCGGGGAGCTGTTTTTT
>TRBV29-1|TRBD2|TRBJ2-3|few
CSGRGGGTDTQYF
TGCAGCGGACGGGGGGGTGGCACAGATACGCAGTATTTT
>TRBV7-9|NA|TRBJ1-1|NA
CASTKDSLMNTEAFF
TGTGCCAGCACCAAGGACAGTCTCATGAACACTGAAGCTTTCTTT
>TRBV4-1|NA|TRBJ1-5|NA
CASSQGWTVPDSNQPQHF
TGCGCCAGCAGCCAAGGCTGGACAGTTCCAGATAGCAATCAGCCCCAGCATTTT
>TRBV3-1|TRBD1|TRBJ2-1|NA
CASSQEFGTGTYNEQFF
TGTGCCAGCAGCCAAGAATTCGGGACAGGGACCTACAATGAGCAGTTCTTC
>TRBV3-1|NA|TRBJ2-7|NA
CASSPQGVEWQYF
TGTGCCAGCAGCCCCCAGGGCGTGGAATGGCAGTACTTC
>TRBV25-1|TRBD1|TRBJ2-6|NA
CASSPDRGHKFGANVLTF
TGTGCCAGCTCCCCGGACAGGGGGCATAAGTTCGGGGCCAACGTCCTGACTTTC